Presented here are 18 T cell receptor beta chains from one specimen sequenced in a study of T cells after yellow fever vaccination. One entry per CDR3 protein results from TCRdb running MiXCR on the 5' RACE reads. The sample lists about 400,000 distinct CDR3 sequences, approximately 6% occurring once. Sequenced here: PBMCs, sampled 5 days after the yellow fever booster vaccination. The origin of the receptors is a man aged 25-40 years who received the YFV17D yellow fever vaccine.

This clonotype came up a few times. This chain joins TRBV25-1 and TRBJ1-4, with a weak D call TRBD1 (6 bases). CDR3 size: 14 residues. Germline V gives CDR1 MGHDK, CDR2 SYGVNS. V dropped 4 bases and J dropped 7 bases, with 13 bases sitting between them. The chain's CDR3 is CASSGTGSGEKLFF. In DNA, the CDR3 is TGTGCCAGCAGTGGAACAGGGTCGGGTGAAAAACTGTTTTTT.

The chain recombines TRBV29-1 with TRBJ2-5; unclear D gene. V was shortened by 3 bases and J by 4 bases, with 9 bases between the two germline ends. The CDR3 runs 12 residues. Per germline, CDR1 SQVTM and CDR2 ANQGSEA. CDR3 DNA sequence: TGCAGCGTTGATAGGTCCGGAGAGACCCAGTACTTC. Translation: CSVDRSGETQYF. The entire variable domain, with the rest obtained from reference TRBV29-1 and TRBJ2-5, is as follows: SAVISQKPSRDICQRGTSLTIQCQVDSQVTMMFWYRQQPGQSLTLIATANQGSEATYESGFVIDKFPISRPNLTFSTLTVSNMSPEDSSIYLCSVDRSGETQYFGPGTRLLVL.

This clonotype came up a few times. This chain uses TRBV6-4 with TRBJ1-1; unclear D gene. CDR3 length equals 14 residues. Trimming removed 3 bases at V and 6 bases at J, with 14 bases between. Germline V gene sequence: CDR1 MRHNA, CDR2 SNTAGT. The CDR3 sequence: CASSEFPRSAEAFF. The CDR3 DNA follows: TGTGCCAGCAGTGAGTTTCCGAGGAGCGCTGAAGCTTTCTTT.

V is TRBV24-1 and J is TRBJ2-2, with D tentatively TRBD1 or TRBD2 (6 bases each). Trimming removed 3 bases at V and 6 bases at J, with 13 bases between. The V gene's germline CDR1 is KGHDR and CDR2 SFDVKD. The CDR3 spans 15 residues. The CDR3 DNA reads as TGTGCCACCAGTGATACTCAGAGGGGGGCCGGGGAGCTGTTTTTT. This encodes CATSDTQRGAGELFF.

This clonotype came up many times. The chain uses TRBV7-2 and TRBJ2-5; 8 bases match TRBD2. Germline V gene data show CDR1 as SGHTA and CDR2 as FQGNSA. The CDR3 is made up of 14 amino acids. J was trimmed by 7 bases and V by 1 base; bases with no gene match: 5. Here the CDR3 reads CASSLEREGVTQYF. CDR3 in DNA: TGTGCCAGCAGCTTAGAACGGGAGGGGGTGACCCAGTACTTC. The full variable domain, its missing parts supplied by reference TRBV7-2 and TRBJ2-5, is GAGVSQSPSNKVTEKGKDVELRCDPISGHTALYWYRQSLGQGLEFLIYFQGNSAPDKSGLPSDRFSAERTGGSVSTLTIQRTQQEDSAVYLCASSLEREGVTQYFGPGTRLLVL.

The rearrangement uses TRBV2 and TRBJ2-6; D ambiguous. With 1 base removed from V and 5 bases from J, the gap between germline ends came to 12 bases. The CDR3 runs to 16 residues. The V gene's germline CDR1 is SNHLY and CDR2 FYNNEI. CDR3 DNA sequence: TGTGCCAGCAGTGAAGAATGGCTTGGCAGGGCCAACGTCCTGACTTTC. Translating it yields CASSEEWLGRANVLTF. Supplemented by reference TRBV2 and TRBJ2-6, the full variable domain reads EPEVTQTPSHQVTQMGQEVILRCVPISNHLYFYWYRQILGQKVEFLVSFYNNEISEKSEIFDDQFSVERPDGSNFTLKIRSTKLEDSAMYFCASSEEWLGRANVLTFGAGSRLTVL.

The CDR3 DNA follows: TGTGCCAGCAGTCCATTAGATGGGAGCCTCTACGAGCAGTACTTC. Its protein product is CASSPLDGSLYEQYF. The rearrangement joins TRBV27 to TRBJ2-7; TRBD2 might be the D (5 bases). CDR1 is MNHEY, CDR2 SMNVEV, per germline (reference sequence). The CDR3 consists of 15 residues. V gave up 5 bases and J gave up 3 bases, with 17 bases separating them.

V and J are TRBV7-2 and TRBJ2-7, with D unclear. CDR3 size: 17 residues. The germline V gene has CDR1 SGHTA and CDR2 FQGNSA. Trimming pared 0 bases from V and 3 bases from J, leaving 18 bases between. CDR3 sequence reads: CTSSLATRSLGFYEQYF. The CDR3 DNA reads as TGTACCAGCAGCTTAGCTACACGGAGTCTGGGGTTCTACGAGCAGTACTTC.

This clonotype was recorded a few times. The gene calls are TRBV18 and TRBJ1-1, with D maybe TRBD1 (6 bases). Trimming took off 0 bases at V and 4 bases at J, with 15 bases between the two ends. Germline assignment: CDR1 KGHSH and CDR2 LQKENI. The CDR3 runs 16 residues. The CDR3 protein is CASSPPSQGRATEAFF. As DNA, the CDR3 is TGTGCCAGCTCACCACCGTCACAGGGACGGGCCACTGAAGCTTTCTTT. Variable domain in full (rest from reference TRBV18 and TRBJ1-1): NAGVMQNPRHLVRRRGQEARLRCSPMKGHSHVYWYRQLPEEGLKFMVYLQKENIIDESGMPKERFSAEFPKEGPSILRIQQVVRGDSAAYFCASSPPSQGRATEAFFGQGTRLTVV.

This clonotype was observed a few times. The CDR3 loop is CASSPRKTTNEKLFF. The CDR3, as DNA: TGTGCCAGCTCACCTAGGAAGACTACTAATGAAAAACTGTTTTTT. The genes are TRBV18 and TRBJ1-4; D remains ambiguous. Between the trimmed V and J ends, which lost 3 bases and 2 bases, there was a span of 10 bases. Germline-derived CDR1 and CDR2 are KGHSH and LQKENI. The CDR3 has 15 amino acids.

This clonotype has just a few counts. This chain connects TRBV20-1 to TRBJ1-5; 9 nucleotides align to TRBD1. Per the germline V gene, CDR1 is DFQATT and CDR2 is SNEGSKA (reference sequence). The CDR3 runs 16 residues. Unmatched junction bases numbered 5, after V lost 1 base and J lost 1 base. Written as DNA, the CDR3 is TGCAGTGCTAGAGCGGGACAGGGATTGAGCAATCAGCCCCAGCATTTT. Translated, it gives CSARAGQGLSNQPQHF.

This clonotype has a count of ten or more. The chain links TRBV11-2 to TRBJ1-2; 8 nucleotides match TRBD1. V was clipped by 0 bases and J by 5 bases; unmatched bases: 5. The germline gives CDR1 SGHAT, CDR2 FQNNGV. The CDR3 has 15 residues. For the CDR3, the DNA is TGTGCCAGCAGCTTAGATCGGACAGGGCCTTATGGCTACACCTTC. Its translation: CASSLDRTGPYGYTF. The full variable domain, with the rest looked up from reference TRBV11-2 and TRBJ1-2, is EAGVAQSPRYKIIEKRQSVAFWCNPISGHATLYWYQQILGQGPKLLIQFQNNGVVDDSQLPKDRFSAERLKGVDSTLKIQPAKLEDSAVYLCASSLDRTGPYGYTFGSGTRLTVV.

The gene calls are TRBV29-1 and TRBJ2-3; D gene unclear. Looked up from germline, CDR1 is SQVTM and CDR2 is ANQGSEA. Between the trimmed V and J ends, which lost 3 bases and 5 bases, there was a span of 18 bases. CDR3 length: 15 residues. DNA for the CDR3: TGCAGCGTTGACGGGTCCTCACAACTCGTAGATACGCAGTATTTT. This translates into CSVDGSSQLVDTQYF.

The count of this clonotype is one. The chain couples TRBV5-1 to TRBJ2-5, with TRBD2 identical over 7 bases. V gave up 4 bases and J gave up 2 bases; unmatched junction bases: 5. Germline V gene data show CDR1 as SGHRS and CDR2 as YFSETQ. CDR3 length equals 14 residues. Here the CDR3 reads CASSAGTTQETQYF. The CDR3 DNA reads TGCGCCAGCAGCGCCGGGACTACTCAAGAGACCCAGTACTTC. Together with reference TRBV5-1 and TRBJ2-5, the CDR3 gives the full variable domain: KAGVTQTPRYLIKTRGQQVTLSCSPISGHRSVSWYQQTPGQGLQFLFEYFSETQRNKGNFPGRFSGRQFSNSRSEMNVSTLELGDSALYLCASSAGTTQETQYFGPGTRLLVL.

The sample holds a few counts of this clonotype. This chain links TRBV29-1 with TRBJ2-3; D remains unclear. The CDR3 loop spans 12 amino acids. Germline loops: CDR1 SQVTM, CDR2 ANQGSEA. V dropped 7 bases and J dropped 2 bases, with 10 bases sitting between them. The chain's CDR3 is CSASEATDTQYF. The CDR3 DNA reads as TGCAGCGCCTCAGAAGCCACAGATACGCAGTATTTT.

In this sample, this clonotype turned up many times. The gene calls are TRBV5-4 and TRBJ2-2; 8 bases map to TRBD1. CDR1 is SGHNT and CDR2 is YYREEE in the germline V gene (reference sequence). This CDR3 has 14 amino acids. After removal of 5 bases from V and 3 bases from J, the junction contained 3 bases not matched to a gene. The CDR3 protein is CASSPDRDTGELFF. The CDR3 nucleotides read TGTGCCAGCAGTCCGGACAGGGACACCGGGGAGCTGTTTTTT.

As regards this clonotype: At one boundary the junction diverges from the germline segment, which might be a read error. The chain carries TRBV6-1 and TRBJ2-3; no reliable D call. Germline V gene data show CDR1 as MNHNS and CDR2 as SASEGT. There are 14 residues in the CDR3. CDR3 protein: CDSSEARTTDTQYF. The CDR3 DNA reads as TGTGACAGCAGTGAAGCCCGGACCACAGATACGCAGTATTTT.

This clonotype was seen at least ten times. The chain uses TRBV7-2 and TRBJ2-1; D is ambiguous. V dropped 5 bases and J dropped 9 bases, with 14 bases sitting between them. Germline assignment: CDR1 SGHTA and CDR2 FQGNSA. The CDR3 totals 13 residues. The CDR3 bases are TGTGCCAGCAGCGGGTTCTTATCCTCTGAGCAGTTCTTC. Translated, it gives CASSGFLSSEQFF.